This TCR beta chain was sequenced in a study of blood T cells in healthy people across ages. Turning to the study itself: Capture via template switching afforded approximately one barcoded beta molecule per two T cells.

This clonotype has more than one count but fewer than ten. Its matching antigen is unknown. Whole-study findings and limits: TCR beta diversity per million T cells fell roughly linearly with age.

A J-beta primer mix and a sample-barcoded 5' primer were used in a second PCR of about 7 to 12 cycles. Sequencing of every sample gave 3 million or more CDR3-containing paired-end reads. Via MiXCR, TCRdb re-called the 5' RACE reads, giving one row per CDR3 protein. The sample lists 1.5 million to 2 million distinct CDR3 sequences; 28% were seen once. The germline V gene has CDR1 SGHRS and CDR2 YFSETQ. The CDR3 is made up of 15 amino acids. Trimming shortened V by 0 bases and J by 3 bases, and 12 bases separated the two germline ends. Donors gave around 9.8 milliliters of peripheral blood apiece. The sequenced material came from blood. The receptor comes from a woman between 25 and 40 years old in good health. This chain joins TRBV5-1 and TRBJ2-5, with no clear D. This chain's CDR3 is CASSLGAGLEETQYF. The DNA for the CDR3 is TGCGCCAGCAGCTTGGGAGCCGGCCTGGAAGAGACCCAGTACTTC.